The clone carrying this T cell receptor (beta chain) was counted a single time. The antigen is not known. These data originate in a study of OX40 agonist ivuxolimab in advanced cancers. Findings of the study overall: Clonal expansion by week 6 occurred in CD4+ and CD8+ blood T cells (at 0.1 to 3.0 mg/kg).

The germline gives CDR1 SQVTM, CDR2 ANQGSEA. The CDR3 spans 13 residues. The V gene end was trimmed by 7 bases and the J gene end by 1 base; junction bases not matched to a gene: 5. Clones were read by immunoSEQ multiplex PCR, and TCRdb kept only the in-frame ones, dropping some. This sample carries 50,000 to 65,000 clones, 87% of them seen once, and the ten largest clones take just over 0.75%. This chain uses TRBV29-1 with TRBJ2-7, with 9 bases identical to TRBD1. This TCR came from an adult with an advanced solid tumor such as melanoma, head and neck, liver or kidney cancer. Source: CD4+ or CD8+ T cells sorted from blood, taken in a trial of the OX40 agonist ivuxolimab. The CDR3 DNA reads TGCAGCGCCGCCGGGACAGGGTCCTACGAGCAGTACTTC. Translating it yields CSAAGTGSYEQYF.